This T cell receptor beta chain is from a study of T cell changes during pregnancy in multiple sclerosis. Profiling relied on immunoSEQ multiplex PCR, and the TCRdb table lists in-frame clones only, not all of them. Here the sample spans about 110,000 clones, around 90% being singletons. With V trimmed by 1 base and J by 1 base, 9 bases remained unmatched. The CDR3 covers 18 residues. In germline, CDR1 is SGHTA, CDR2 FQGNSA. This chain joins TRBV7-2 and TRBJ2-1; 8 nucleotides align to TRBD2. The sequenced sample was peripheral blood, obtained in the third trimester of pregnancy. The source is a female donor in good health, enrolled as a control in a pregnancy study. In DNA, the CDR3 is TGTGCCAGCAGCTTAGATAAGCGGGGGTACCTTTCCTACAATGAGCAGTTCTTC. Its translation is CASSLDKRGYLSYNEQFF.